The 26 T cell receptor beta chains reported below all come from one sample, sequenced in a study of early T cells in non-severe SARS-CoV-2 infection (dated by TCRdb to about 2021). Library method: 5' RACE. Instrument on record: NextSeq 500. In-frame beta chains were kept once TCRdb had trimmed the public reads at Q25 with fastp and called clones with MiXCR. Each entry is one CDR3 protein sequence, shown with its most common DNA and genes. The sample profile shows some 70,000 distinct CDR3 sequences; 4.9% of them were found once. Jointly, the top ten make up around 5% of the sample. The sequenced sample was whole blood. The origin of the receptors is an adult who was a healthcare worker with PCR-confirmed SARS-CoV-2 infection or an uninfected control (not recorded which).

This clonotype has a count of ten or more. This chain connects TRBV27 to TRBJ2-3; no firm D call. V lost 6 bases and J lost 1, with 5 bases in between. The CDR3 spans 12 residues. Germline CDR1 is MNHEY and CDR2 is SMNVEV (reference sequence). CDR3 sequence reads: CASSWGTDTQYF. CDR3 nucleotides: TGTGCCAGCAGCTGGGGCACAGATACGCAGTATTTT.

The CDR3 sequence: CASSEIGRERNTGELFF. CDR3 coding DNA: TGCGCCAGCAGTGAAATTGGCAGGGAAAGGAACACCGGGGAGCTGTTTTTT. V gene TRBV10-1 combines with J gene TRBJ2-2; D might be TRBD1 (5 bases). The CDR3 covers 17 residues. With 3 bases removed from V and 1 base from J, the gap between germline ends came to 15 bases. The germline V gene encodes CDR1 WNHNN and CDR2 SYGVQD (reference sequence).

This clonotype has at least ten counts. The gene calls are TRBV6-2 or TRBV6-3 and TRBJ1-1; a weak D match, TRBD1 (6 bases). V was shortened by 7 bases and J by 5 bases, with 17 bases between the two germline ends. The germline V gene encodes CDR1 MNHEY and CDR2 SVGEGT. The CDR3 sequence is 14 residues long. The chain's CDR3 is CASKHRVVRTEAFF. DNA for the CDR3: TGTGCCAGCAAGCACAGGGTCGTAAGAACTGAAGCTTTCTTT.

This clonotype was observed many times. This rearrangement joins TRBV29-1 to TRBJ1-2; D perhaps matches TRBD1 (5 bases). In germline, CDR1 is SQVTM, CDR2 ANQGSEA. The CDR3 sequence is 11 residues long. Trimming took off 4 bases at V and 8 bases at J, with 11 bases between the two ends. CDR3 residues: CSVGRGGGYTF. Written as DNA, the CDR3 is TGCAGCGTTGGAAGGGGAGGAGGCTACACCTTC.

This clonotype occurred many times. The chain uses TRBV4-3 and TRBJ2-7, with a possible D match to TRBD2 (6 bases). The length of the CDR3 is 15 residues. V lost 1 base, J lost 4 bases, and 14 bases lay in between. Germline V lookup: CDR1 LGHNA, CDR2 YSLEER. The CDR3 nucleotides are TGCGCCAGCAGCCAAGGGCTAGCTGGGGGGTACGAGCAGTACTTC. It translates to CASSQGLAGGYEQYF.

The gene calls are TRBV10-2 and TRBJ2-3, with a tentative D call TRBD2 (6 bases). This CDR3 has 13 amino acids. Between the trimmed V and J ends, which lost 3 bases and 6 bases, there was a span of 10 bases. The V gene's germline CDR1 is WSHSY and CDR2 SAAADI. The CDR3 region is CASSESSGDTQYF. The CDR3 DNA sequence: TGCGCCAGCAGTGAATCAAGCGGGGATACGCAGTATTTT.

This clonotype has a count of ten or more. CDR3 nucleotides: TGTGCCAGCAGCGAATTAATCCTTGGGGGTGAAAATTCACCCCTCCACTTT. The encoded protein is CASSELILGGENSPLHF. The rearrangement joins TRBV5-6 to TRBJ1-6, with D possibly TRBD1 on 5 matching bases. Trimming removed 4 bases from V and 7 bases from J, with 21 bases in between. The CDR3 consists of 17 residues. Per germline, CDR1 SGHDT and CDR2 YYEEEE.

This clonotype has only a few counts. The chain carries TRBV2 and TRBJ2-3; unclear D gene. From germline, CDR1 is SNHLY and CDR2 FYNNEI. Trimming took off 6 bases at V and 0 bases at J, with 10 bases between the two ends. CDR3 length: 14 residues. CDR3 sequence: CASRELLSTDTQYF. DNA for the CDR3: TGTGCCAGCAGGGAACTACTTAGCACAGATACGCAGTATTTT. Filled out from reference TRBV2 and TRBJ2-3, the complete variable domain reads EPEVTQTPSHQVTQMGQEVILRCVPISNHLYFYWYRQILGQKVEFLVSFYNNEISEKSEIFDDQFSVERPDGSNFTLKIRSTKLEDSAMYFCASRELLSTDTQYFGPGTRLTVL.

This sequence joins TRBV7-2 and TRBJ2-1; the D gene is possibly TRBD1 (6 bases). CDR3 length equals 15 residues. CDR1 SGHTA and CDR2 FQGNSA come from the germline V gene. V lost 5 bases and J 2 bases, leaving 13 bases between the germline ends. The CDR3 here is CASSPPTGTYNEQFF. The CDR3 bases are TGTGCCAGCAGCCCCCCGACAGGAACCTACAATGAGCAGTTCTTC.

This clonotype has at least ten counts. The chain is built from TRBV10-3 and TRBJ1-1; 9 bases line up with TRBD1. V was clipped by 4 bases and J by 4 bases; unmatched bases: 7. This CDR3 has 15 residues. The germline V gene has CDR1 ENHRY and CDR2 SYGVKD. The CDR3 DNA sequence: TGTGCCATCAGTGGGACAGGGGTTGGTGGCACTGAAGCTTTCTTT. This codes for CAISGTGVGGTEAFF.

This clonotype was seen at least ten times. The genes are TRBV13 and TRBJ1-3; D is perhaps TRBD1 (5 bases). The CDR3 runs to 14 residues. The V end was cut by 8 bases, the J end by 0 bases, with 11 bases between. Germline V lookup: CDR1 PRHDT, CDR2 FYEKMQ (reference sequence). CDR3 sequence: CASGGDVSGNTIYF. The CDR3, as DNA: TGTGCCAGCGGCGGGGACGTCTCTGGAAACACCATATATTTT.

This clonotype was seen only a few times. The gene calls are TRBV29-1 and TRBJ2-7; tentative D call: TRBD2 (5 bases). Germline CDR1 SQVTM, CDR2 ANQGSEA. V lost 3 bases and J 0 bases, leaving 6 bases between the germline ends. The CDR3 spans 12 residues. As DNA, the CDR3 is TGCAGCGTTGAGGCGGGCTCCTACGAGCAGTACTTC. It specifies CSVEAGSYEQYF.

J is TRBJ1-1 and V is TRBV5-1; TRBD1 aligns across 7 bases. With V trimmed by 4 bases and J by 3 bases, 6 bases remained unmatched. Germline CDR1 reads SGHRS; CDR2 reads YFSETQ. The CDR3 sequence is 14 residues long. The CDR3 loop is CASSQRQGDTEAFF. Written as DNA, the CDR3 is TGCGCCAGCAGCCAACGACAGGGCGACACTGAAGCTTTCTTT.

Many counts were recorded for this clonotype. The CDR3 bases are TGTGCCAGCAGCTTCGCCGGGACTCCCTCCCAGTACTTC. The encoded protein is CASSFAGTPSQYF. The genes are TRBV7-2 and TRBJ2-7; tentative D call: TRBD2 (6 bases). Germline CDR1 reads SGHTA; CDR2 reads FQGNSA. This CDR3 is built from 13 residues. The ends were cut back, 3 bases at V and 10 bases at J, with 16 bases in the middle. Combining the CDR3 with reference TRBV7-2 and TRBJ2-7 gives the whole variable domain GAGVSQSPSNKVTEKGKDVELRCDPISGHTALYWYRQSLGQGLEFLIYFQGNSAPDKSGLPSDRFSAERTGGSVSTLTIQRTQQEDSAVYLCASSFAGTPSQYFGPGTRLTVT.

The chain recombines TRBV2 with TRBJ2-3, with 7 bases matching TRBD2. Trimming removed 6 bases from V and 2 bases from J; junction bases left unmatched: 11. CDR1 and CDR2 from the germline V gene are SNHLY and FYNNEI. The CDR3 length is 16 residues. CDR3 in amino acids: CASSYKLARDTDTQYF. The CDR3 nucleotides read TGTGCCAGCAGCTACAAACTAGCGCGAGACACAGATACGCAGTATTTT.

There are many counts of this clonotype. The CDR3 region has the DNA TGCGCCAGCAGCTTGACGGCAGGCGGGGGAAATTCACCCCTCCACTTT. Translation: CASSLTAGGGNSPLHF. The V and J genes are TRBV5-1 and TRBJ1-6, with a possible D match to TRBD1 (5 bases). The CDR3 has 16 residues. The ends were cut back, 1 base at V and 7 bases at J, with 15 bases in the middle. Germline V lookup: CDR1 SGHRS, CDR2 YFSETQ.

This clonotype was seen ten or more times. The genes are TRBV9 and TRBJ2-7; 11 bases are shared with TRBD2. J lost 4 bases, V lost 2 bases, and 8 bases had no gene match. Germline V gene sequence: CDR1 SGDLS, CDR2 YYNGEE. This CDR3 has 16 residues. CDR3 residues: CASSVAGLAAIYEQYF. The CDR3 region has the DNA TGTGCCAGCAGCGTCGCGGGACTAGCGGCGATTTACGAGCAGTACTTC. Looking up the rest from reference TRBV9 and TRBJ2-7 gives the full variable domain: DSGVTQTPKHLITATGQRVTLRCSPRSGDLSVYWYQQSLDQGLQFLIQYYNGEERAKGNILERFSAQQFPDLHSELNLSSLELGDSALYFCASSVAGLAAIYEQYFGPGTRLTVT.

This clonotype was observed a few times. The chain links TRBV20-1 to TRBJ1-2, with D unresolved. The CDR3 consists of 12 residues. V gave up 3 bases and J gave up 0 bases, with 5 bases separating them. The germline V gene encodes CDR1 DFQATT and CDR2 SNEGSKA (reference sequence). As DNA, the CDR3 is TGCAGTGCTAGTGGAGCTAACTATGGCTACACCTTC. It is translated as CSASGANYGYTF.

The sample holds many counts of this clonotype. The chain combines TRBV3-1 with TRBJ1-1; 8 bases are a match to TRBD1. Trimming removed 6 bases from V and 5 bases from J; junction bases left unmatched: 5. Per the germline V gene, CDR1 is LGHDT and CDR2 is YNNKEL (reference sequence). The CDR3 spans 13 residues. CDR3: CASRPQGATEAFF. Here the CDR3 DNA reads TGTGCCAGCAGGCCCCAGGGGGCAACTGAAGCTTTCTTT.

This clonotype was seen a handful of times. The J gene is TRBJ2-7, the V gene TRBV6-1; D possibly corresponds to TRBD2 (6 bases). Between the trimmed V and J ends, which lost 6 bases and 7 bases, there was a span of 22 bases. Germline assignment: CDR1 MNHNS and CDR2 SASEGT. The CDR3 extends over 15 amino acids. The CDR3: CASRREGTRREEQYF. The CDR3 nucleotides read TGTGCCAGCAGGCGAGAAGGGACTCGCCGAGAGGAGCAGTACTTC.

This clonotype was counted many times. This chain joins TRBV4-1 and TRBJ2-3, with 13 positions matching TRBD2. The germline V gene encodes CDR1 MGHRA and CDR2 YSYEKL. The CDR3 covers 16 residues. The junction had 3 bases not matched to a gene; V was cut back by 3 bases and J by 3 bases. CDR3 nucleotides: TGCGCCAGCAGCCACTCGGGACTAGCGGGGACAGATACGCAGTATTTT. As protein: CASSHSGLAGTDTQYF.

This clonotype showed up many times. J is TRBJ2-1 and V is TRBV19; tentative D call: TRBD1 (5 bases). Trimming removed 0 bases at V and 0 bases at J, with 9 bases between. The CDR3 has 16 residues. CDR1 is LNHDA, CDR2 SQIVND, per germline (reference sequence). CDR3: CASSIEGASSYNEQFF. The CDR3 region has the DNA TGTGCCAGTAGTATAGAAGGGGCGAGCTCCTACAATGAGCAGTTCTTC.

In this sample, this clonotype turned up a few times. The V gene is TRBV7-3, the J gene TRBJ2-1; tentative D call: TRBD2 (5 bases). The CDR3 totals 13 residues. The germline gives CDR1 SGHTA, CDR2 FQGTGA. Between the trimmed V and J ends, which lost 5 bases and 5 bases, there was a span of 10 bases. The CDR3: CASSPTGNNEQFF. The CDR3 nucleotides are TGTGCCAGCAGCCCTACGGGGAACAATGAGCAGTTCTTC.

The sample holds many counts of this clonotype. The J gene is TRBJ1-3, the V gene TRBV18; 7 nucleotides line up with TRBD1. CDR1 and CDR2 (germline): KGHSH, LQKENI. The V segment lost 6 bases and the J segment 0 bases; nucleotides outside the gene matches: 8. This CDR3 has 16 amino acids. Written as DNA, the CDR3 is TGTGCCAGCTCCCACGGACAGGCGAACTCTGGAAACACCATATATTTT. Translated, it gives CASSHGQANSGNTIYF.

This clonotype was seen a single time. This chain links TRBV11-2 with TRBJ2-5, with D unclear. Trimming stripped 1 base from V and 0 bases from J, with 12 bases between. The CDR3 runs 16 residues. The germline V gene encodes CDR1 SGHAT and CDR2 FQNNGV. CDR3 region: CASSLGYFRNQETQYF. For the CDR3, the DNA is TGTGCCAGCAGCTTAGGATACTTCAGAAACCAAGAGACCCAGTACTTC.

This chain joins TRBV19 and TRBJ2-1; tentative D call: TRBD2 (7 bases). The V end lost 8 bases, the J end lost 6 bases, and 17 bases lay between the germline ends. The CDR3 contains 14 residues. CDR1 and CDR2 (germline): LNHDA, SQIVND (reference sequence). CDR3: CASGQTGTTNEQFF. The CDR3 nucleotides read TGTGCCAGTGGACAGACTGGGACTACCAATGAGCAGTTCTTC.